These 31 T cell receptor beta chains originate from one sample sequenced in a study of shared clonotypes between healthy human individuals. Sequencing was performed with immunoSEQ multiplex PCR; in TCRdb, only in-frame clones are kept and a portion is missing. The sample holds some 2.1 million clones, 90% to 95% seen once. Material for sequencing was naive CD4+ T cells sorted from blood. Indicated subset: CD45RA+ positively selected. These receptor sequences come from a man aged 18 to 29 in good health.

The chain has TRBV13 and TRBJ2-2; a possible D gene is TRBD2 (5 bases). V lost 5 bases and J 6 bases, leaving 13 bases between the germline ends. Germline V CDR1 and CDR2: PRHDT, FYEKMQ (reference sequence). The CDR3 length is 14 residues. CDR3 loop: CASSPGVFPGELFF. DNA of the CDR3: TGTGCCAGCAGCCCCGGGGTTTTCCCCGGGGAGCTGTTTTTT.

The V call is TRBV19, the J call TRBJ1-3; D gene uncertain. The CDR3 has 16 amino acids. Germline loops: CDR1 LNHDA, CDR2 SQIVND (reference sequence). Trimming pared 3 bases from V and 3 bases from J, leaving 15 bases between. The CDR3 region is CASSITAQTVGNTIYF. CDR3 nucleotide sequence: TGTGCCAGTAGTATCACCGCTCAAACCGTTGGAAACACCATATATTTT.

CDR3 protein: CASSESVLAGADTQYF. The CDR3 DNA follows: TGCGCCAGCAGTGAGTCAGTACTAGCGGGAGCAGATACGCAGTATTTT. The V call is TRBV10-1, the J call TRBJ2-3; 11 bases line up with TRBD2. V lost 0 bases and J lost 4; bases outside the gene matches: 3. The CDR3 covers 16 residues. In germline, CDR1 is WNHNN, CDR2 SYGVQD (reference sequence).

The chain couples TRBV30 to TRBJ1-5; 10 bases are shared with TRBD1. The trim removed 5 bases at V and 4 bases at J, leaving 2 bases unmatched. This CDR3 has 13 amino acids. Germline V gene sequence: CDR1 GTSNPN, CDR2 SVGIG (reference sequence). CDR3 region: CAWWDRGNQPQHF. DNA of the CDR3: TGTGCCTGGTGGGACAGGGGAAATCAGCCCCAGCATTTT.

J is TRBJ2-5 and V is TRBV7-2; D is possibly TRBD2 (6 bases). The ends were cut back, 5 bases at V and 2 bases at J, with 18 bases in the middle. Germline CDR1 SGHTA, CDR2 FQGNSA. The CDR3 runs to 16 residues. The CDR3 nucleotides read TGTGCCAGCAGCCTCGACTCTGGGGGGTTTCAAGAGACCCAGTACTTC. Translating gives CASSLDSGGFQETQYF.

This chain uses TRBV4-1 with TRBJ2-5, with a tentative D call TRBD2 (6 bases). The V gene's germline CDR1 is MGHRA and CDR2 YSYEKL. V was shortened by 4 bases and J by 4 bases, with 13 bases between the two germline ends. This CDR3 is built from 14 residues. CDR3 sequence: CASSPLRRGETQYF. The CDR3 DNA reads as TGCGCCAGCAGCCCCCTCCGGAGGGGAGAGACCCAGTACTTC.

V gene TRBV7-9 combines with J gene TRBJ2-1, with D perhaps matching TRBD1 (5 bases). Looked up from germline, CDR1 is SEHNR and CDR2 is FQNEAQ (reference sequence). The CDR3 is 12 amino acids. The V end was cut by 5 bases, the J end by 13 bases, with 15 bases between. CDR3 residues: CASSPQGTVQFF. CDR3 bases: TGTGCCAGCAGCCCCCAGGGTACGGTTCAGTTCTTC.

The J gene is TRBJ2-7, the V gene TRBV19; D may match TRBD1 or TRBD2 (5 bases each). V was pared by 5 bases and J by 3 bases, with 14 bases between. CDR1 and CDR2 from the germline V gene are LNHDA and SQIVND (reference sequence). The CDR3 consists of 14 residues. The CDR3 DNA reads as TGTGCCAGTAGTCCGGGACCCGGCCACTACGAGCAGTACTTC. This encodes CASSPGPGHYEQYF.

The chain has TRBV29-1 and TRBJ2-5; no definite D call. Between the trimmed V and J ends, which lost 5 bases and 1 base, there was a span of 17 bases. This CDR3 comprises 15 residues. Per the germline V gene, CDR1 is SQVTM and CDR2 is ANQGSEA. The CDR3 here is CSVSRSNVVQETQYF. DNA of the CDR3: TGCAGCGTTTCTAGGTCCAACGTGGTCCAAGAGACCCAGTACTTC.

V and J are TRBV4-3 and TRBJ1-5; a possible D gene is TRBD1 (6 bases). The V gene lost 3 bases and the J gene lost 1 base, with 10 bases spanning the gap. The CDR3 has 15 amino acids. Germline V gene data show CDR1 as LGHNA and CDR2 as YSLEER. Here the CDR3 reads CASSHGTGSNQPQHF. In DNA form, the CDR3 reads TGCGCCAGCAGCCATGGTACAGGGAGCAATCAGCCCCAGCATTTT.

Only one count was recorded for this clone. The chain carries TRBV7-9 and TRBJ2-7, with TRBD2 identical over 8 bases. The V segment lost 0 bases and the J segment 7 bases; nucleotides outside the gene matches: 11. Germline loops: CDR1 SEHNR, CDR2 FQNEAQ (reference sequence). The CDR3 length is 16 residues. The CDR3 sequence is CASSLARRGDATEQYF. The CDR3 DNA follows: TGTGCCAGCAGCTTAGCGCGGCGGGGGGACGCTACGGAGCAGTACTTC.

This clone was found once. J is TRBJ1-5 and V is TRBV28, with D hard to call. Trimming removed 3 bases at V and 3 bases at J, with 21 bases between. This CDR3 has 18 amino acids. Looked up from germline, CDR1 is MDHEN and CDR2 is SYDVKM. This CDR3 is CASSFWALVTPFNQPQHF. CDR3 in DNA: TGTGCCAGCAGTTTTTGGGCTTTGGTGACCCCCTTCAATCAGCCCCAGCATTTT.

The genes are TRBV11-2 and TRBJ2-1; TRBD1 is a possible D gene (5 bases). The V gene lost 2 bases and the J gene lost 7 bases, with 15 bases spanning the gap. CDR1 SGHAT and CDR2 FQNNGV come from the germline V gene. The CDR3 is made up of 15 amino acids. The CDR3 DNA sequence: TGTGCCAGCAGCTTACAAAGGGGTTACAGGAATGAGCAGTTCTTC. The encoded protein is CASSLQRGYRNEQFF.

The chain joins TRBV6-1 to TRBJ1-2; D unresolved. Germline V CDR1 and CDR2: MNHNS, SASEGT. V lost 0 bases and J 2 bases, leaving 7 bases between the germline ends. This CDR3 has 14 amino acids. For the CDR3, the DNA is TGTGCCAGCAGTGAAGCGGGAAAAAACTATGGCTACACCTTC. As protein: CASSEAGKNYGYTF.

The rearrangement joins TRBV10-3 to TRBJ1-6, with 7 nucleotides matching TRBD1. Germline V gives CDR1 ENHRY, CDR2 SYGVKD. This CDR3 has 14 residues. J lost 10 bases, V lost 0 bases, and 3 bases had no gene match. This CDR3 is CAISESTGASPLHF. The CDR3 nucleotides read TGTGCCATCAGTGAGTCCACAGGGGCCTCACCCCTCCACTTT.

The gene calls are TRBV7-9 and TRBJ2-3, with 10 bases lining up with TRBD2. The germline V gene encodes CDR1 SEHNR and CDR2 FQNEAQ (reference sequence). The CDR3 spans 15 residues. The V gene end was trimmed by 2 bases and the J gene end by 5 bases; junction bases not matched to a gene: 4. The CDR3 bases are TGTGCCAGCAGCTTACTAGCGGGAGTGGGAGATACGCAGTATTTT. Its translation: CASSLLAGVGDTQYF.

The chain has TRBV5-1 and TRBJ2-7; D might be TRBD2 (7 bases). The CDR3 covers 15 residues. V lost 4 bases to trimming and J lost 6 bases, with 20 bases between them. Germline-derived CDR1 and CDR2 are SGHRS and YFSETQ. This CDR3 reads CASSPDQTGRGEQYF. The CDR3 DNA reads TGCGCCAGCAGCCCGGATCAAACAGGGAGGGGCGAGCAGTACTTC.

The CDR3 DNA follows: TGCGCCAGCTTCGAACCTCCCACAGATACGCAGTATTTT. This gives the protein CASFEPPTDTQYF. The chain employs TRBV5-1 and TRBJ2-3; D unresolved. Deletions cut 7 bases from V and 2 bases from J, with 11 bases between. CDR1 is SGHRS and CDR2 is YFSETQ in the germline V gene. This CDR3 region has 13 residues.

V gene TRBV27 combines with J gene TRBJ2-1; 13 nucleotides align to TRBD2. V trimming: 7 bases; J trimming: 0 bases; junction bases outside the gene matches: 9. CDR3 length: 18 residues. The germline V gene has CDR1 MNHEY and CDR2 SMNVEV (reference sequence). This CDR3 is CASIMRTSGSYSYNEQFF. The CDR3 DNA follows: TGTGCCAGCATTATGCGGACTAGCGGGAGTTACTCCTACAATGAGCAGTTCTTC.

The CDR3 loop is CSVMTGGTEAFF. CDR3 nucleotide sequence: TGCAGCGTGATGACAGGGGGCACTGAAGCTTTCTTT. V usage is TRBV29-1 and J usage is TRBJ1-1; 9 nucleotides align to TRBD1. The length of the CDR3 is 12 residues. Germline lookup yields CDR1 SQVTM and CDR2 ANQGSEA. Trimming cost V 6 bases and J 4 bases; bases outside gene matches: 3. Full variable domain (missing parts from reference TRBV29-1 and TRBJ1-1): SAVISQKPSRDICQRGTSLTIQCQVDSQVTMMFWYRQQPGQSLTLIATANQGSEATYESGFVIDKFPISRPNLTFSTLTVSNMSPEDSSIYLCSVMTGGTEAFFGQGTRLTVV.

This rearrangement joins TRBV29-1 to TRBJ1-1; tentative D call: TRBD1 (5 bases). CDR1 is SQVTM, CDR2 ANQGSEA, per germline. V lost 6 bases and J lost 0, with 14 bases in between. This CDR3 is built from 14 residues. This CDR3 reads CSVRDDPLNTEAFF. The DNA of the CDR3 is TGCAGCGTCAGGGATGACCCTTTGAACACTGAAGCTTTCTTT.

The chain is built from TRBV5-1 and TRBJ2-5; TRBD1 matches 7 bases. The ends lost 0 bases at V and 3 bases at J; junction bases unmatched: 5. This CDR3 is 15 amino acids long. Germline V gene lookup returns CDR1 SGHRS and CDR2 YFSETQ. CDR3 protein: CASSLGGQLEETQYF. CDR3 DNA sequence: TGCGCCAGCAGCTTGGGGGGACAGCTTGAAGAGACCCAGTACTTC.

The rearrangement joins TRBV19 to TRBJ1-2; perhaps TRBD1 as D (6 bases). V shed 5 bases and J shed 3 bases, with 10 bases lying between them. Germline CDR1 LNHDA, CDR2 SQIVND (reference sequence). This CDR3 contains 13 residues. In nucleotides, the CDR3 is TGTGCCAGTAGTTACAGGGTTGACTATGGCTACACCTTC. It yields the protein CASSYRVDYGYTF.

The rearrangement uses TRBV18 and TRBJ2-3; unclear D gene. CDR1 KGHSH and CDR2 LQKENI come from the germline V gene. Trimming shortened V by 2 bases and J by 5 bases, and 8 bases separated the two germline ends. The CDR3 extends over 13 amino acids. The CDR3 nucleotides are TGTGCCAGCTCACCAGTTACTTTAGATACGCAGTATTTT. Translation: CASSPVTLDTQYF.

The rearrangement joins TRBV19 to TRBJ2-3; D remains ambiguous. Trimming left V 2 bases short and J 8 bases short, with 14 bases between. The CDR3 is made up of 14 amino acids. Germline V gene lookup returns CDR1 LNHDA and CDR2 SQIVND (reference sequence). CDR3 protein: CASSIQREGRTQYF. DNA for the CDR3: TGTGCCAGTAGTATACAGAGAGAAGGACGTACGCAGTATTTT. Full variable domain (outside the CDR3, taken from reference TRBV19 and TRBJ2-3): DGGITQSPKYLFRKEGQNVTLSCEQNLNHDAMYWYRQDPGQGLRLIYYSQIVNDFQKGDIAEGYSVSREKKESFPLTVTSAQKNPTAFYLCASSIQREGRTQYFGPGTRLTVL.

A note on this clone: This may come from a read error, since a much larger clone is one base off. The sample holds other DNA sequences that translate to the same CDR3. The chain joins TRBV7-9 to TRBJ1-2; a weak D match, TRBD1 (5 bases). The CDR3 is made up of 13 amino acids. Deletions cut 5 bases from V and 3 bases from J, with 10 bases between. Germline CDR1 and CDR2: SEHNR and FQNEAQ (reference sequence). CDR3 residues: CASSPGTDYGYTF. The DNA of the CDR3 is TGTGCCAGCAGCCCCGGGACGGACTATGGCTACACCTTC. Drawing the rest from reference TRBV7-9 and TRBJ1-2, the complete variable domain is DTGVSQNPRHKITKRGQNVTFRCDPISEHNRLYWYRQTLGQGPEFLTYFQNEAQLEKSRLLSDRFSAERPKGSFSTLEIQRTEQGDSAMYLCASSPGTDYGYTFGSGTRLTVV.

CDR3 DNA sequence: TGTGCCAGCAGTGAAATGGGAGGATCCTCCTACGGCTACACCTTC. This encodes CASSEMGGSSYGYTF. This chain connects TRBV25-1 to TRBJ1-2; D is ambiguous. The length of the CDR3 is 15 residues. The germline V gene encodes CDR1 MGHDK and CDR2 SYGVNS. Trimming shortened V by 2 bases and J by 8 bases, and 18 bases separated the two germline ends.

This clone was observed a single time. The chain recombines TRBV11-2 with TRBJ1-2; D is ambiguous. V lost 0 bases and J lost 2, with 19 bases in between. The CDR3 loop spans 18 amino acids. Germline loops: CDR1 SGHAT, CDR2 FQNNGV. CDR3 in amino acids: CASSLDRGLLGRNYGYTF. The DNA for the CDR3 is TGTGCCAGCAGCTTAGATAGAGGTCTTCTGGGGAGGAACTATGGCTACACCTTC.

V and J are TRBV30 and TRBJ1-1, with D perhaps TRBD1 (5 bases). CDR1 and CDR2 (germline): GTSNPN, SVGIG (reference sequence). The CDR3 consists of 12 residues. V lost 8 bases to trimming and J lost 3 bases, with 13 bases between them. CDR3 amino acids: CARNDRDTEAFF. The DNA for the CDR3 is TGTGCCCGAAACGACAGAGACACTGAAGCTTTCTTT.

This chain joins TRBV6-1 and TRBJ2-7, with D perhaps TRBD1 (6 bases). The CDR3 loop spans 12 amino acids. Trimming shortened V by 6 bases and J by 4 bases, and 10 bases separated the two germline ends. In germline, CDR1 is MNHNS, CDR2 SASEGT. The CDR3 region has the DNA TGTGCCAGCAGCCTAGGGGGTTACGAGCAGTACTTC. Protein product: CASSLGGYEQYF.

The chain uses TRBV5-1 and TRBJ1-1; 7 nucleotides match TRBD1. Germline assignment: CDR1 SGHRS and CDR2 YFSETQ. There are 13 residues in the CDR3. V lost 0 bases, J lost 7 bases, and 3 bases stayed unmatched. CDR3 nucleotides: TGCGCCAGCAGCTTGGAAGGGGGCGGTGAAGCTTTCTTT. It codes for CASSLEGGGEAFF.